A selection of T cell receptor beta chains follows, all from one sample in a study of blood T cell repertoires in COVID-19. Clones were read by immunoSEQ multiplex PCR, and TCRdb kept only the in-frame ones, dropping some. Of about 200,000 clones listed, over 75% are singletons. Input material: peripheral blood. These receptors came from a man between 35 and 55 years old with active or convalescent COVID-19. Each CDR3 is given with its conserved first and last residue. A D gene is named only where the DNA matches it firmly. Only some rows state a clone size, as once, few, many or a class for expanded clones.

J: TRBJ1-3; D: TRBD1; size: .; V: TRBV7-9; CDR3: CASSLGSEVGGWKGNTIYF; DNA: TGTGCCAGCAGCTTAGGGTCGGAAGTAGGGGGCTGGAAAGGAAACACCATATATTTT
J: TRBJ2-1; D: TRBD2; size: .; V: TRBV9; CDR3: CASSQAAGGAYNEQFF; DNA: TGTGCCAGCAGCCAAGCTGCGGGAGGCGCCTACAATGAGCAGTTCTTC
J: TRBJ1-3; D: TRBD1; size: .; V: TRBV27; CDR3: CASRSQGAVGNTIYF; DNA: TGTGCCAGCAGAAGTCAGGGGGCAGTCGGAAACACCATATATTTT
J: TRBJ2-1; D: TRBD2; size: few; V: TRBV15; CDR3: CATSPRLGLAGLSSYNEQFF; DNA: TGTGCCACCAGCCCCCGCCTGGGGCTAGCGGGATTGAGCTCCTACAATGAGCAGTTCTTC
J: TRBJ1-2; D: TRBD1; size: .; V: TRBV19; CDR3: CASSRGQDYGYTF; DNA: TGTGCCAGTAGTAGAGGACAGGACTATGGCTACACCTTC
J: TRBJ2-7; D: .; size: .; V: TRBV19; CDR3: CASSIGSTATYEQYF; DNA: TGTGCCAGTAGTATAGGGTCTACCGCCACCTACGAGCAGTACTTC
J: TRBJ1-1; D: .; size: .; V: TRBV30; CDR3: CAWSLLLDTEAFF; DNA: TGTGCCTGGAGTCTACTTCTGGACACTGAAGCTTTCTTT
J: TRBJ2-7; D: .; size: .; V: TRBV19; CDR3: CASSPTSGVFSYEQYF; DNA: TGTGCCAGTAGTCCGACTTCAGGGGTCTTTTCGTACGAGCAGTACTTC
J: TRBJ2-3; D: TRBD2; size: once; V: TRBV7-3; CDR3: CASSLLAGGVGTDTQYF; DNA: TGTGCCAGCAGCTTACTAGCGGGAGGGGTCGGCACAGATACGCAGTATTTT
J: TRBJ2-1; D: .; size: .; V: TRBV27; CDR3: CASRQGTSRYNEQFF; DNA: TGTGCCAGCAGACAGGGTACCTCTAGGTACAATGAGCAGTTCTTC
J: TRBJ1-1; D: .; size: .; V: TRBV12-5; CDR3: CASGLVLISRDGAEAFF; DNA: TGTGCTAGTGGTTTGGTACTTATTTCGAGGGATGGAGCTGAAGCTTTCTTT
J: TRBJ1-4; D: TRBD1; size: .; V: TRBV11-2; CDR3: CASSLVEGQGWPKLFF; DNA: TGTGCCAGCAGCTTAGTCGAGGGACAGGGGTGGCCTAAACTGTTTTTT
J: TRBJ2-3; D: TRBD2; size: .; V: TRBV11-2; CDR3: CASSLNWGGAQDTQYF; DNA: TGTGCCAGCAGCTTAAACTGGGGGGGAGCCCAAGATACGCAGTATTTT
J: TRBJ2-7; D: .; size: .; V: TRBV3-1/TRBV3-2; CDR3: CASSHGLFYEQYF; DNA: TGTGCCAGCAGCCACGGTTTATTCTACGAGCAGTACTTC
J: TRBJ1-1; D: TRBD1; size: .; V: TRBV29-1; CDR3: CSVSPGGAGTEAFF; DNA: TGCAGCGTTTCACCAGGGGGCGCGGGCACTGAAGCTTTCTTT
J: TRBJ2-5; D: TRBD2; size: once; V: TRBV5-1; CDR3: CASSLGVGTSGGPYQETQYF; DNA: TGCGCCAGCAGCTTGGGAGTCGGGACTAGCGGGGGACCATACCAAGAGACCCAGTACTTC
J: TRBJ2-2; D: TRBD1; size: .; V: TRBV5-1; CDR3: CASSLGDRVSGELFF; DNA: TGCGCCAGCAGCTTGGGAGACAGGGTGTCCGGGGAGCTGTTTTTT
J: TRBJ1-1; D: TRBD1; size: once; V: TRBV27; CDR3: CASSLSPLRGRDTEAFF; DNA: TGTGCCAGCAGTTTATCCCCACTCAGGGGGCGGGACACTGAAGCTTTCTTT
J: TRBJ2-2; D: TRBD1; size: .; V: TRBV19; CDR3: CASSINRGNTGELFF; DNA: TGTGCCAGTAGTATTAACAGGGGCAACACCGGGGAGCTGTTTTTT
J: TRBJ2-2; D: .; size: once; V: TRBV21-1; CDR3: CASSVPGQGAPANTGELFF; DNA: TGTGCCAGCAGCGTACCGGGACAGGGGGCACCTGCGAACACCGGGGAGCTGTTTTTT
J: TRBJ2-7; D: .; size: .; V: TRBV5-6; CDR3: CASSLGPTYEQYF; DNA: TGTGCCAGCAGCTTGGGGCCAACCTACGAGCAGTACTTC
J: TRBJ1-2; D: TRBD1; size: .; V: TRBV5-4; CDR3: CASSLTGGEGYTF; DNA: TGTGCCAGCAGCTTGACAGGGGGTGAAGGCTACACCTTC
J: TRBJ2-3; D: TRBD2; size: .; V: TRBV2; CDR3: CASMAGGLSTQYF; DNA: TGTGCCAGCATGGCGGGGGGGCTTAGTACGCAGTATTTT
J: TRBJ2-5; D: .; size: .; V: TRBV3-1/TRBV3-2; CDR3: CASSQERGFYVYETQYF; DNA: TGTGCCAGCAGCCAAGAACGAGGGTTCTACGTATACGAGACCCAGTACTTC
J: TRBJ2-1; D: TRBD1; size: .; V: TRBV5-4; CDR3: CASSWAGTGKRNEQFF; DNA: TGTGCCAGCAGCTGGGCCGGGACAGGGAAGCGAAATGAGCAGTTCTTC
J: TRBJ2-7; D: TRBD2; size: .; V: TRBV27; CDR3: CASSFSGGPLEQYF; DNA: TGTGCCAGCAGTTTTAGCGGGGGGCCCCTCGAGCAGTACTTC
J: TRBJ2-3; D: TRBD2; size: .; V: TRBV5-1; CDR3: CASSLPGANSPRTSGIYTQYF; DNA: TGCGCCAGCAGCTTGCCCGGGGCTAACAGTCCGCGGACTAGCGGTATATATACGCAGTATTTT
J: TRBJ1-1; D: .; size: .; V: TRBV15; CDR3: CATSRGRGPGTEAFF; DNA: TGTGCCACCAGCAGGGGCAGGGGACCCGGCACTGAAGCTTTCTTT
J: TRBJ2-1; D: TRBD2; size: .; V: TRBV13; CDR3: CASSAGLAGTEQFF; DNA: TGTGCCAGCAGCGCGGGACTAGCGGGAACCGAGCAGTTCTTC
J: TRBJ1-1; D: .; size: few; V: TRBV4-1; CDR3: CASSPPGNTEAFF; DNA: TGCGCCAGCAGCCCCCCCGGGAACACTGAAGCTTTCTTT
J: TRBJ1-4; D: TRBD1; size: .; V: TRBV3-1/TRBV3-2; CDR3: CASSHTWTGDNEKLFF; DNA: TGTGCCAGCAGCCATACCTGGACAGGGGATAATGAAAAACTGTTTTTT
J: TRBJ1-1; D: .; size: .; V: TRBV5-8; CDR3: CASSLLWARTEAFF; DNA: TGTGCCAGCAGCTTGCTGTGGGCGCGCACTGAAGCTTTCTTT
J: TRBJ2-7; D: TRBD1; size: .; V: TRBV10-1; CDR3: CASSPGGRYEQYF; DNA: TGCGCCAGCAGCCCAGGGGGAAGGTACGAGCAGTACTTC
J: TRBJ2-1; D: .; size: .; V: TRBV10-3; CDR3: CAISPLATYNEQFF; DNA: TGTGCCATCAGTCCGCTAGCGACTTACAATGAGCAGTTCTTC
J: TRBJ1-2; D: TRBD1; size: .; V: TRBV27; CDR3: CASSTGVGYGYTF; DNA: TGTGCCAGCAGCACAGGGGTCGGGTATGGCTACACCTTC
J: TRBJ1-1; D: .; size: .; V: TRBV14; CDR3: CASSHIGGPTEAFF; DNA: TGTGCCAGCAGCCACATTGGGGGCCCAACTGAAGCTTTCTTT
J: TRBJ2-7; D: TRBD1; size: once; V: TRBV7-9; CDR3: CASSSSTGGHEQYF; DNA: TGTGCCAGCAGCTCTTCGACAGGGGGCCACGAGCAGTACTTC
J: TRBJ2-2; D: .; size: .; V: TRBV15; CDR3: CATSRFTGSTGELFF; DNA: TGTGCCACCAGCAGATTTACAGGGAGCACCGGGGAGCTGTTTTTT
J: TRBJ2-2; D: TRBD2; size: .; V: TRBV3-1/TRBV3-2; CDR3: CASSRRGVQNTGELFF; DNA: TGTGCCAGCAGCCGGCGGGGGGTACAAAACACCGGGGAGCTGTTTTTT
J: TRBJ1-5; D: .; size: .; V: TRBV23-1; CDR3: CASSQRFQGGKYNQPQHF; DNA: TGCGCCAGCAGTCAAAGGTTTCAGGGAGGGAAGTACAATCAGCCCCAGCATTTT
J: TRBJ1-5; D: TRBD1; size: few; V: TRBV27; CDR3: CASSPGQNSNQPQHF; DNA: TGTGCCAGCAGCCCGGGACAGAATAGCAATCAGCCCCAGCATTTT